What follows are 27 T cell receptor beta chains derived from one specimen sequenced in a study of blood T cell repertoires in COVID-19. The repertoire was sequenced with immunoSEQ multiplex PCR; TCRdb's copy has only in-frame clones and lacks some. The profile shows roughly 120,000 clones, roughly 90% of them singletons. Sequencing was carried out using peripheral blood. The receptors come from a woman aged 70-85 years who had recovered from COVID-19.

The genes are TRBV7-8 and TRBJ2-5; the match to TRBD1 covers 9 bases. There are 14 residues in the CDR3. Trimming at V came to 7 bases and at J to 5 bases, leaving 8 bases not matched to a gene. CDR1 is SGHVS, CDR2 FQNEAQ, per germline. DNA of the CDR3: TGTGCCAGCACCTCGGGACAGGGTCGCGAGACCCAGTACTTC. This sequence encodes CASTSGQGRETQYF.

This chain uses TRBV4-1 with TRBJ2-3; TRBD1 aligns across 8 bases. Losses at the gene ends were 4 bases for V and 7 bases for J; bases not matched to a gene: 10. Germline CDR1 MGHRA, CDR2 YSYEKL. The CDR3 consists of 15 residues. The DNA of the CDR3 is TGCGCCAGCAGCCCGAAGGACAGGGACGGAAATACGCAGTATTTT. It codes for CASSPKDRDGNTQYF.

The genes are TRBV27 and TRBJ2-1; D gene unclear. V was shortened by 5 bases and J by 2 bases, with 10 bases between the two germline ends. The CDR3 runs to 14 residues. Germline V gene data show CDR1 as MNHEY and CDR2 as SMNVEV (reference sequence). The CDR3 coding sequence is TGTGCCAGCAGTGGGCATCAAACCTACAATGAGCAGTTCTTC. This sequence encodes CASSGHQTYNEQFF.

The genes are TRBV28 and TRBJ1-5; 7 nucleotides line up with TRBD1. Unmatched junction bases numbered 5, after V lost 11 bases and J lost 7 bases. The CDR3 is 11 amino acids. Germline V gene data show CDR1 as MDHEN and CDR2 as SYDVKM. The CDR3 here is CAAQGEQPQHF. CDR3 sequence (DNA): TGTGCCGCCCAGGGGGAGCAGCCCCAGCATTTT.

The chain employs TRBV7-2 and TRBJ2-2; 7 bases line up with TRBD2. Trimming cost V 5 bases and J 5 bases; bases outside gene matches: 14. This CDR3 contains 17 residues. Germline assignment: CDR1 SGHTA and CDR2 FQGNSA. CDR3 amino acids: CASSPGGAGVGTGELFF. CDR3 bases: TGTGCCAGCAGCCCTGGAGGGGCGGGGGTCGGTACCGGGGAGCTGTTTTTT. The entire variable domain, with the rest obtained from reference TRBV7-2 and TRBJ2-2, is as follows: GAGVSQSPSNKVTEKGKDVELRCDPISGHTALYWYRQSLGQGLEFLIYFQGNSAPDKSGLPSDRFSAERTGGSVSTLTIQRTQQEDSAVYLCASSPGGAGVGTGELFFGEGSRLTVL.

The rearrangement joins TRBV4-2 to TRBJ2-3, with D tentatively TRBD1 (5 bases). The CDR3 runs to 16 residues. V shed 0 bases and J shed 6 bases, with 16 bases lying between them. CDR1 LGHNA and CDR2 YNFKEQ come from the germline V gene. CDR3 bases: TGTGCCAGCAGCCAAGAACGATCAGCTGGGGCCGATACGCAGTATTTT. It encodes CASSQERSAGADTQYF.

The chain employs TRBV18 and TRBJ1-5; D gene unclear. Germline V lookup: CDR1 KGHSH, CDR2 LQKENI. This CDR3 is built from 13 residues. V was pared by 4 bases and J by 3 bases, with 7 bases between. DNA of the CDR3: TGTGCCAGCTCACAATCCTACAATCAGCCCCAGCATTTT. This gives the protein CASSQSYNQPQHF.

V and J are TRBV7-2 and TRBJ2-7, with D perhaps matching TRBD2 (5 bases). CDR1 is SGHTA, CDR2 FQGNSA, per germline. Trimming took off 1 base at V and 7 bases at J, with 20 bases between the two ends. The length of the CDR3 is 16 residues. The CDR3 bases are TGTGCCAGCAGCTTAGAGAACGCCGCCAGGAGGTCTGAGCAGTACTTC. The encoded protein is CASSLENAARRSEQYF. Full variable domain (remainder filled in from reference TRBV7-2 and TRBJ2-7): GAGVSQSPSNKVTEKGKDVELRCDPISGHTALYWYRQSLGQGLEFLIYFQGNSAPDKSGLPSDRFSAERTGGSVSTLTIQRTQQEDSAVYLCASSLENAARRSEQYFGPGTRLTVT.

The CDR3 is CASSRDRAYGYTF. CDR3 DNA: TGTGCCAGCAGCCGGGACAGGGCCTATGGCTACACCTTC. The gene calls are TRBV6-2 or TRBV6-3 and TRBJ1-2; 9 bases align to TRBD1. V was pared by 6 bases and J by 4 bases, with 3 bases of the junction left unmatched. The CDR3 has 13 amino acids. Germline values: CDR1 MNHEY, CDR2 SVGEGT.

The genes are TRBV7-2 and TRBJ1-2, with 7 bases aligning to TRBD1. Looked up from germline, CDR1 is SGHTA and CDR2 is FQGNSA. The CDR3 sequence is 13 residues long. V was clipped by 1 base and J by 6 bases; unmatched bases: 2. CDR3 loop: CASSLGRGDGYTF. Written as DNA, the CDR3 is TGTGCCAGCAGCTTAGGCAGGGGGGATGGCTACACCTTC. Full variable domain (missing parts from reference TRBV7-2 and TRBJ1-2): GAGVSQSPSNKVTEKGKDVELRCDPISGHTALYWYRQSLGQGLEFLIYFQGNSAPDKSGLPSDRFSAERTGGSVSTLTIQRTQQEDSAVYLCASSLGRGDGYTFGSGTRLTVV.

The chain carries TRBV5-1 and TRBJ2-2, with 10 bases that match TRBD1. J gave up 4 bases and V 3 bases, and 0 bases lay outside the gene matches. CDR1 SGHRS and CDR2 YFSETQ come from the germline V gene. The CDR3 length is 14 residues. CDR3 in amino acids: CASSWTGGTGELFF. CDR3 nucleotides: TGCGCCAGCAGCTGGACAGGGGGCACCGGGGAGCTGTTTTTT.

This chain links TRBV7-9 with TRBJ2-1; a weak D match, TRBD1 (5 bases). The V end lost 0 bases, the J end lost 6 bases, and 6 bases lay between the germline ends. Germline CDR1 and CDR2: SEHNR and FQNEAQ (reference sequence). There are 13 residues in the CDR3. The CDR3 DNA is TGTGCCAGCAGCTTAGCAGGGGTCAATGAGCAGTTCTTC. As protein: CASSLAGVNEQFF.

The V call is TRBV9, the J call TRBJ2-3, with D possibly TRBD2 on 5 matching bases. Germline V gene lookup returns CDR1 SGDLS and CDR2 YYNGEE. This CDR3 is 15 amino acids long. Trimming left V 2 bases short and J 6 bases short, with 16 bases between. The CDR3 sequence: CASSVQGSSEDTQYF. As DNA, the CDR3 is TGTGCCAGCAGCGTCCAAGGGAGTAGCGAGGATACGCAGTATTTT.

The chain recombines TRBV10-3 with TRBJ2-1; tentatively, D is TRBD2 (5 bases). The V and J ends lost 0 bases and 1 base respectively, with 10 bases between them. The CDR3 is 16 amino acids. Germline V gene sequence: CDR1 ENHRY, CDR2 SYGVKD. CDR3 residues: CAISESIPGSYNEQFF. CDR3 in DNA: TGTGCCATCAGTGAGTCGATACCGGGGTCCTACAATGAGCAGTTCTTC.

This rearrangement joins TRBV5-1 to TRBJ2-2; maybe TRBD2 (5 bases). This CDR3 has 16 amino acids. Deletions cut 0 bases from V and 0 bases from J, with 9 bases between. Germline lookup yields CDR1 SGHRS and CDR2 YFSETQ. Here the CDR3 reads CASSLVVGANTGELFF. CDR3 coding DNA: TGCGCCAGCAGCTTGGTTGTCGGGGCGAACACCGGGGAGCTGTTTTTT.

The chain combines TRBV5-1 with TRBJ1-1; D might be TRBD1 (5 bases). V was clipped by 0 bases and J by 5 bases, with 11 bases between them. CDR1 is SGHRS and CDR2 is YFSETQ in the germline V gene. CDR3 size: 14 residues. The CDR3, as DNA: TGCGCCAGCAGCTTGGTGGGGGGTTCTACTGAAGCTTTCTTT. Protein sequence: CASSLVGGSTEAFF. Full variable domain (missing parts from reference TRBV5-1 and TRBJ1-1): KAGVTQTPRYLIKTRGQQVTLSCSPISGHRSVSWYQQTPGQGLQFLFEYFSETQRNKGNFPGRFSGRQFSNSRSEMNVSTLELGDSALYLCASSLVGGSTEAFFGQGTRLTVV.

V usage is TRBV5-6 and J usage is TRBJ1-2, with 9 bases identical to TRBD1. With 4 bases clipped from V and 3 bases from J, the junction kept 1 base outside the gene matches. The CDR3 loop spans 13 amino acids. CDR1 is SGHDT and CDR2 is YYEEEE in the germline V gene. As DNA, the CDR3 is TGTGCCAGCAGCAGGACAGGGGACTATGGCTACACCTTC. Its protein product is CASSRTGDYGYTF.

V usage is TRBV3-1 (or the pseudogene TRBV3-2) and J usage is TRBJ1-2, with a possible D match to TRBD1 (5 bases). CDR3 length equals 14 residues. Trimming removed 4 bases at V and 7 bases at J, with 16 bases between. Germline CDR1 reads LGHDT; CDR2 reads YNNKEL (reference sequence). The chain's CDR3 is CASSLLGGEVGYTF. CDR3 nucleotides: TGTGCCAGCAGCCTTCTGGGAGGGGAGGTTGGCTACACCTTC.

The CDR3 is CASRPGQGYEQYF. In DNA form, the CDR3 reads TGTGCCAGCAGACCGGGACAGGGTTACGAGCAGTACTTC. The chain links TRBV27 to TRBJ2-7; TRBD1 aligns across 9 bases. CDR1 and CDR2 from the germline V gene are MNHEY and SMNVEV (reference sequence). CDR3 size: 13 residues. Unmatched junction bases numbered 4, after V lost 6 bases and J lost 4 bases.

The genes are TRBV11-2 and TRBJ1-3, with D perhaps matching TRBD1 (6 bases). The CDR3 is made up of 13 amino acids. V gave up 3 bases and J gave up 9 bases, with 12 bases separating them. The germline V gene encodes CDR1 SGHAT and CDR2 FQNNGV. This chain's CDR3 is CASSFGGGGTIYF. The CDR3 region has the DNA TGTGCCAGCAGCTTTGGGGGCGGCGGCACCATATATTTT.

The chain uses TRBV7-2 and TRBJ2-1; tentatively, D is TRBD2 (7 bases). The germline V gene has CDR1 SGHTA and CDR2 FQGNSA. Trimming left V 2 bases short and J 0 bases short, with 14 bases between. The CDR3 totals 17 residues. This CDR3 reads CASSLLGGTSSYNEQFF. DNA of the CDR3: TGTGCCAGCAGCTTATTGGGGGGGACAAGCTCCTACAATGAGCAGTTCTTC.

This clone was detected a few times. The chain joins TRBV2 to TRBJ2-3, with 8 bases identical to TRBD1. The germline gives CDR1 SNHLY, CDR2 FYNNEI. The CDR3 totals 15 residues. Trimming removed 6 bases from V and 3 bases from J; junction bases left unmatched: 8. The CDR3 reads CASSRQGFDTDTQYF. CDR3 bases: TGTGCCAGCAGCCGACAGGGGTTCGATACAGATACGCAGTATTTT.

The V gene is TRBV23-1, the J gene TRBJ2-7; 11 bases match TRBD2. TRBV23-1 is recorded as an ORF, its role being uncertain. This CDR3 region has 21 residues. V lost 3 bases to trimming and J lost 2 bases; unmatched junction nucleotides: 21. The CDR3 coding sequence is TGCGCCAGCAGTCACCACGAGAGCCCACGGCTAGCGGGGGGCTGGGCCTACGAGCAGTACTTC. Protein: CASSHHESPRLAGGWAYEQYF.

V gene TRBV6-2 or TRBV6-3 combines with J gene TRBJ2-1; 11 positions match TRBD2. V lost 6 bases to trimming and J lost 7 bases; unmatched junction nucleotides: 8. Germline-derived CDR1 and CDR2 are MNHEY and SVGEGT. This CDR3 is 15 amino acids long. The CDR3 DNA reads as TGTGCCAGCAGCCCGGGACTAGCGGAGCGAAATGAGCAGTTCTTC. As protein: CASSPGLAERNEQFF.

This clone was picked up a small number of times. V gene TRBV10-3 combines with J gene TRBJ1-2; no clear D. The V and J ends lost 4 bases and 0 bases respectively, with 3 bases between them. Germline CDR1 reads ENHRY; CDR2 reads SYGVKD. The CDR3 extends over 12 amino acids. CDR3 loop: CAISAANYGYTF. Here the CDR3 DNA reads TGTGCCATCAGTGCCGCTAACTATGGCTACACCTTC.

This sequence joins TRBV7-3 and TRBJ2-1; D is unclear. The CDR3 is 14 amino acids. From germline, CDR1 is SGHTA and CDR2 FQGTGA. V lost 2 bases to trimming and J lost 6 bases, with 11 bases between them. Here the CDR3 DNA reads TGTGCCAGCAGCTTATCCCCCGCGTCCAATGAGCAGTTCTTC. Protein: CASSLSPASNEQFF. The whole variable domain, remainder taken from reference TRBV7-3 and TRBJ2-1, is GAGVSQTPSNKVTEKGKYVELRCDPISGHTALYWYRQSLGQGPEFLIYFQGTGAADDSGLPNDRFFAVRPEGSVSTLKIQRTERGDSAVYLCASSLSPASNEQFFGPGTRLTVL.

The chain has TRBV4-3 and TRBJ1-2; the D gene is possibly TRBD1 (5 bases). Trimming removed 3 bases at V and 6 bases at J, with 23 bases between. The germline gives CDR1 LGHNA, CDR2 YSLEER. CDR3 size: 17 residues. The chain's CDR3 is CASSQAGSGGLLNGYTF. The CDR3 DNA reads TGCGCCAGCAGCCAGGCCGGATCCGGGGGTTTACTGAATGGCTACACCTTC.